These 10 T cell receptor beta chains share one sample of origin, sequenced in a study of tumor-infiltrating lymphocytes in primary liver carcinoma. Scientists recovered RNA and DNA together from around 20-30 mg of unsorted bulk tissue. From 500 ng of total RNA, TCR beta-specific cDNA was reverse-transcribed using a constant-region primer. ARM-PCR, slightly modified, supplied the TCR beta libraries through three nested multiplex PCR rounds. The study ran its first two PCR rounds for around 10 cycles each, using TRBV1-TRBV30 forward primers and a C-beta reverse primer. TCRdb re-analysed the multiplex PCR reads in MiXCR, keeping a single row per CDR3 protein. The data contain roughly 80,000 distinct CDR3 sequences, roughly 72% of them singletons. Sequencing was done on a sample of tumor-adjacent normal liver tissue. The receptors shown here come from a middle-aged man with primary liver carcinoma and hepatitis B virus infection.

This clonotype was found once. The germline gene is not matched at one end of the junction; a read error may be the cause. The chain recombines TRBV10-3 with TRBJ1-5; no firm D call. This CDR3 is built from 14 residues. Germline V CDR1 and CDR2: ENHRY, SYGVKD. The chain's CDR3 is CAISELAFNQPQHF. The CDR3 DNA is TGTGCCATCAGCGAGTTGGCCTTCAATCAGCCCCAGCATTTT.

Notes on this clonotype: A read error may account for a junction end that differs from germline. This chain links TRBV6-6 with TRBJ2-2; D is unclear. The CDR3 spans 17 residues. The germline gives CDR1 MNHNY, CDR2 SVGAGI (reference sequence). The CDR3 region is CASSYNFGHASTGELFF. CDR3 DNA: TGTGCCAGCAGTTACAACTTTGGGCACGCGAGCACCGGAGAGCTGTTTTTT.

The sample holds many counts of this clonotype. V gene TRBV5-4 combines with J gene TRBJ2-5; TRBD2 matches 7 bases. The germline CDR1 and CDR2 sequences are SGHNT and YYREEE (reference sequence). J was trimmed by 1 base and V by 1 base; bases with no gene match: 1. The CDR3 loop spans 14 amino acids. The CDR3 region has the DNA TGTGCCAGCAGCTTGACTAGCGCCCAAGAGACCCAGTACTTC. Translation gives CASSLTSAQETQYF.

Details on this clonotype: In this CDR3 the conserved last residue, phenylalanine or tryptophan, is missing, so a read error is likely. The limits of the CDR3 on the DNA are not certain, so only TCRdb's listed CDR3 is given. J is TRBJ1-1 and V is TRBV29-1; the table's D gene call, TRBD1, was not cross checked with the DNA. From germline, CDR1 is SQVTM and CDR2 ANQGSEA. The CDR3 totals 15 residues, both ends included. This CDR3 reads CSGGQEGYQNTEVFL.

This clonotype was detected a few times. A much larger clonotype is one base distant, so this may be a read error. The chain recombines TRBV7-9 with TRBJ1-1; no clear D. The CDR3 is made up of 13 amino acids. CDR1 and CDR2 (germline): SEHNR, FQNEAQ (reference sequence). Written as DNA, the CDR3 is TGTGTCAGCCACCGGACGGAGAACACTGAAGCTTTCTTT. Its translation is CVSHRTENTEAFF.

The chain is built from TRBV4-2 and TRBJ2-1; D gene ambiguous. Trimming removed 0 bases at V and 1 base at J, with 13 bases between. This CDR3 region has 17 residues. Germline V gene data show CDR1 as LGHNA and CDR2 as YNFKEQ. CDR3 in amino acids: CASSQEGSESSYNEQFF. CDR3 DNA: TGTGCCAGCAGCCAAGAGGGATCGGAGAGTTCCTACAATGAGCAGTTCTTC.

This clonotype showed up just once. Sequence at one end of the junction differs from germline and may be a read error. V is TRBV29-1 and J is TRBJ2-4; the match to TRBD1 covers 9 bases. Germline assignment: CDR1 SQVTM and CDR2 ANQGSEA. The CDR3 sequence is 14 residues long. The CDR3 nucleotides are TGCGGCGTTGAGGGACAGGGCGTCGGGGGCATTCAGTACTTC. It encodes CGVEGQGVGGIQYF.

The chain employs TRBV5-1 and TRBJ2-7; 15 bases fit TRBD2. The length of the CDR3 is 17 residues. Germline-derived CDR1 and CDR2 are SGHRS and YFSETQ. CDR3: CANSPGLAGGPNYEQYF. CDR3 DNA sequence: TGCGCTAACAGCCCCGGACTAGCGGGAGGGCCTAACTACGAGCAGTACTTC.

As for this clonotype: The junction does not match germline at one end; this may be a read error. The rearrangement uses TRBV6-6 and TRBJ2-7; 7 positions agree with TRBD1. Germline CDR1 and CDR2: MNHNY and SVGAGI (reference sequence). The CDR3 covers 15 residues. This chain's CDR3 is CASSQPGQSSYVQYF. For the CDR3, the DNA is TGTGCCAGCAGCCAACCGGGACAGTCTTCCTACGTGCAGTACTTC.

For this clonotype: One junction end disagrees with the germline gene, perhaps due to a read error. The genes are TRBV11-2 and TRBJ2-5; 7 bases match TRBD1. Germline V gives CDR1 SGHAT, CDR2 FQNNGV. The CDR3 runs to 15 residues. CDR3 protein: CSSNLGWDSQETQYF. The DNA of the CDR3 is TGTTCCAGCAACTTAGGTTGGGACAGTCAAGAGACCCAGTACTTC.